Sequencing of this T cell receptor (beta chain) was carried out in a study of lymphopenia after photon versus proton radiotherapy. Study-wide results and limits: Post-nadir TCR diversity decline inversely tracked overall survival among those who died. Survival link was tested only in deceased patients; proton benefit remains a possibility. Oligoclonal CD8+ Temra expansion after nadir drove photon patients' diversity drop. Relative stability marked proton patients; photon patients lost diversity and naive cells.

Note on this clone: Its antigen is unknown.

Only in-frame clones appear in the TCRdb table, and some are missing; sequencing was by immunoSEQ multiplex PCR. The profile shows about 83,000 clones, around four fifths of them singletons. The sample consisted of peripheral blood, taken from a patient treated with proton-based radiotherapy. The sequence came from a man aged 60 to 75 with pancreatic cancer.

CDR3 bases: TGTGCCAGCAGCCCATCGACGAACACTGAAGCTTTCTTT. Translation gives CASSPSTNTEAFF. The V call is TRBV7-3, the J call TRBJ1-1, with D uncertain. The CDR3 contains 13 residues. V dropped 5 bases and J dropped 1 base, with 8 bases sitting between them. The germline CDR1 and CDR2 sequences are SGHTA and FQGTGA.